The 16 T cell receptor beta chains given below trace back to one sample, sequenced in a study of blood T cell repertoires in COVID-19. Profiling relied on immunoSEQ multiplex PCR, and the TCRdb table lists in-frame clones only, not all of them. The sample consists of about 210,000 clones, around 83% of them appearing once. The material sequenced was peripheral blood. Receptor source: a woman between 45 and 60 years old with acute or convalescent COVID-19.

CDR3 sequence: CASARGGVRETQYF. CDR3 nucleotides: TGTGCTAGTGCCCGAGGGGGGGTCCGGGAGACCCAGTACTTC. The J gene is TRBJ2-5, the V gene TRBV12-5, with D possibly TRBD2 on 7 matching bases. CDR1 is LGHNT, CDR2 FRNRAP, per germline. Between the trimmed V and J ends, which lost 7 bases and 5 bases, there was a span of 17 bases. The CDR3 loop spans 14 amino acids.

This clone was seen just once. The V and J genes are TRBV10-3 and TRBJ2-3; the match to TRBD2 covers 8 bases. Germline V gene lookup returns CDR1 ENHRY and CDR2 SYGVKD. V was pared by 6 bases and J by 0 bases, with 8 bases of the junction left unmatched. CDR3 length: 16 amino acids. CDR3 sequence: CAISGRLAPSTDTQYF. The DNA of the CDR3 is TGTGCCATCAGCGGGAGACTAGCGCCTAGCACAGATACGCAGTATTTT.

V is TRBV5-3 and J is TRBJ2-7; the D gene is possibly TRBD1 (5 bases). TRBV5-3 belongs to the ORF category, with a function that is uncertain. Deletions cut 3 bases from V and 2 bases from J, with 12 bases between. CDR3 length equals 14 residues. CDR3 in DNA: TGTGCCAGAAGCTGGACACCAAGGGCCTACGAGCAGTACTTC. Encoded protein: CARSWTPRAYEQYF.

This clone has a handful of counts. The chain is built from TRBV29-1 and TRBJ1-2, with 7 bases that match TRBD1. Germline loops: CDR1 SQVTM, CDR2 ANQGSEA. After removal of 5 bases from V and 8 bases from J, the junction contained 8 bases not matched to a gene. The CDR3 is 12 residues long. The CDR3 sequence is CSVSLDRVGYTF. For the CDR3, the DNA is TGCAGCGTTTCCCTCGACAGGGTCGGCTACACCTTC.

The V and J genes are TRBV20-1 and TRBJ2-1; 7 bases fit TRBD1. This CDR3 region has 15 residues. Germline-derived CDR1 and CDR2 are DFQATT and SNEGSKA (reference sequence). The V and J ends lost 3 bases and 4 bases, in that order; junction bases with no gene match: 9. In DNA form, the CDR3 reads TGCAGTGCTAGTGAAGAGGGGGCCCCTTACAATGAGCAGTTCTTC. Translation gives CSASEEGAPYNEQFF.

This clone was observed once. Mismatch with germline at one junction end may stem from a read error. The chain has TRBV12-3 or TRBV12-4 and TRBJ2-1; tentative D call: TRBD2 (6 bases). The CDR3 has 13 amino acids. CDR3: CAGSLASVNEQFF. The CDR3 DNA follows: TGTGCCGGCAGTTTAGCTAGCGTGAATGAGCAGTTCTTC.

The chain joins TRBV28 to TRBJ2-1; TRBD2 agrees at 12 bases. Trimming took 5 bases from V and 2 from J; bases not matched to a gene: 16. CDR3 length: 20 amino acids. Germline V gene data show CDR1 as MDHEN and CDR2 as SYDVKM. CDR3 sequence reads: CASSTRQVEGLAGTYNEQFF. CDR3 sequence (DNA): TGTGCCAGCAGTACCCGACAGGTAGAAGGACTAGCGGGGACCTACAATGAGCAGTTCTTC.

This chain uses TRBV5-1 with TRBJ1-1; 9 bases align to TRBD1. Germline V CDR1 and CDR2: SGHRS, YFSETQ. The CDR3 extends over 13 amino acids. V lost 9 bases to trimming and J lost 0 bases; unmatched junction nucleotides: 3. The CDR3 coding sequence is TGCGCCACCGGGACAGGGATGAACACTGAAGCTTTCTTT. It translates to CATGTGMNTEAFF.

The CDR3 DNA is TGTGCCACCAGTGTCGCCACCGGGACAGGGGGCAACGCGAACACCGGGGAGCTGTTTTTT. Its translation is CATSVATGTGGNANTGELFF. V is TRBV24-1 and J is TRBJ2-2; the match to TRBD1 covers 12 bases. V dropped 5 bases and J dropped 0; count of bases not matched to a gene: 12. Germline values: CDR1 KGHDR, CDR2 SFDVKD. The CDR3 is 20 amino acids.

The CDR3: CAWSVGRTGNTIYF. The CDR3 DNA follows: TGTGCCTGGAGTGTAGGGAGGACTGGAAACACCATATATTTT. This chain uses TRBV30 with TRBJ1-3; D ambiguous. The length of the CDR3 is 14 residues. V was pared by 0 bases and J by 2 bases, with 8 bases between. The germline gives CDR1 GTSNPN, CDR2 SVGIG (reference sequence).

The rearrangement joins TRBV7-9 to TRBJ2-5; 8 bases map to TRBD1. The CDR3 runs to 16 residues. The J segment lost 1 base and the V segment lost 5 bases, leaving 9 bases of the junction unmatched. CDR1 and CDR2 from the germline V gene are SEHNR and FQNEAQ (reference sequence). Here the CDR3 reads CASSPRTGIPQETQYF. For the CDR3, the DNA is TGTGCCAGCAGCCCTCGGACAGGGATTCCCCAAGAGACCCAGTACTTC.

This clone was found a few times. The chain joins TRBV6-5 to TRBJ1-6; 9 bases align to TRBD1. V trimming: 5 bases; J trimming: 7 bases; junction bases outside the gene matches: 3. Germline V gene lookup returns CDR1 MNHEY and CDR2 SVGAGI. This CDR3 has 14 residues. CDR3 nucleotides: TGTGCCAGCAGTCTTGGACAGGGGAATTCACCCCTCCACTTT. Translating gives CASSLGQGNSPLHF.

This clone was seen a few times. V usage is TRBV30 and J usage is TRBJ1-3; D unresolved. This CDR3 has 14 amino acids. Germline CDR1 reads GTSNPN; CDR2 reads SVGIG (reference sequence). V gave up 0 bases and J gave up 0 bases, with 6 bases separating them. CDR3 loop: CAWSVSRSGNTIYF. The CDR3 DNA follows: TGTGCCTGGAGTGTATCCCGCTCTGGAAACACCATATATTTT.

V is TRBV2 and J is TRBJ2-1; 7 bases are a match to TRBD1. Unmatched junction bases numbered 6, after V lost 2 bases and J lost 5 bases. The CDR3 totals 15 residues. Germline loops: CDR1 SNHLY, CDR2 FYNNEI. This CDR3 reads CASSEYWQGDNEQFF. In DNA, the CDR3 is TGTGCCAGCAGTGAATATTGGCAGGGGGACAATGAGCAGTTCTTC.

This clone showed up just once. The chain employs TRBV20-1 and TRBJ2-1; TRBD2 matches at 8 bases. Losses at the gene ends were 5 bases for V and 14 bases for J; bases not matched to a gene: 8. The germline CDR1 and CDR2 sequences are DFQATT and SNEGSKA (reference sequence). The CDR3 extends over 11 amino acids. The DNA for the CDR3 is TGCAGTGCTTCTATTAGCGGGATAGAGTTCTTC. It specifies CSASISGIEFF.

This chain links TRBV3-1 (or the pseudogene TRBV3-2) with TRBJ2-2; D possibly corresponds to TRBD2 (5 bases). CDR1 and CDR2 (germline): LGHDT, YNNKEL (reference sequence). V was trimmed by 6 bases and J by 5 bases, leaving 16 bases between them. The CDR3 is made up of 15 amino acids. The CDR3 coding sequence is TGTGCCAGCAGACACCGGGAAGGGAATACCGGGGAGCTGTTTTTT. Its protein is CASRHREGNTGELFF.